Shown below are 31 T cell receptor beta chains from a single sample sequenced in a study of T cell changes during pregnancy in multiple sclerosis. Profiling relied on immunoSEQ multiplex PCR, and the TCRdb table lists in-frame clones only, not all of them. The repertoire holds under 130,000 clones, roughly 92% seen once, with 0.75% to 0.95% in the top ten. The sequencing used peripheral blood, collected after pregnancy. The receptors originated from a female donor with multiple sclerosis, enrolled in a pregnancy study.

This clone was recorded only once. The chain employs TRBV7-8 and TRBJ1-2, with D possibly being TRBD1 (5 bases). With 5 bases removed from V and 7 bases from J, the gap between germline ends came to 14 bases. The germline V gene encodes CDR1 SGHVS and CDR2 FQNEAQ. This CDR3 region has 13 residues. The CDR3, as DNA: TGTGCCAGCAGCCCCGGCCGGGGGGGTGGCTACACCTTC. Protein: CASSPGRGGGYTF. The entire variable domain, with the rest obtained from reference TRBV7-8 and TRBJ1-2, is as follows: GAGVSQSPRYKVAKRGQDVALRCDPISGHVSLFWYQQALGQGPEFLTYFQNEAQLDKSGLPSDRFFAERPEGSVSTLKIQRTQQEDSAVYLCASSPGRGGGYTFGSGTRLTVV.

The CDR3 spells CASSPDRVSTYEQYF. The CDR3 DNA sequence: TGTGCCAGCAGCCCAGACAGGGTATCTACCTACGAGCAGTACTTC. The genes are TRBV2 and TRBJ2-7; 7 nucleotides line up with TRBD1. The CDR3 sequence is 15 residues long. Germline trimming cut 6 bases from V and 2 bases from J; bases unmatched to any gene: 10. Germline CDR1 reads SNHLY; CDR2 reads FYNNEI.

This chain connects TRBV19 to TRBJ2-7; D is undetermined. Trimming stripped 3 bases from V and 6 bases from J, with 9 bases between. CDR1 is LNHDA, CDR2 SQIVND, per germline (reference sequence). This CDR3 comprises 12 residues. DNA for the CDR3: TGTGCCAGTAGTATGTCAGTTGGCGAGCAGTACTTC. Translated: CASSMSVGEQYF.

CDR3 in amino acids: CASRGLAGETQYF. The CDR3 nucleotides read TGTGCCAGCAGGGGACTAGCGGGCGAGACCCAGTACTTC. The rearrangement joins TRBV6-5 to TRBJ2-5, with 12 nucleotides matching TRBD2. The CDR3 is made up of 13 amino acids. Per germline, CDR1 MNHEY and CDR2 SVGAGI. V shed 6 bases, J shed 5 bases, and the junction held 1 base outside the gene matches.

The V gene is TRBV10-3, the J gene TRBJ1-5; TRBD1 matches at 9 bases. CDR1 is ENHRY, CDR2 SYGVKD, per germline. This CDR3 has 14 amino acids. V dropped 5 bases and J dropped 2; count of bases not matched to a gene: 1. The CDR3 bases are TGTGCCATCAGTTGGGACAGGGGCAATCAGCCCCAGCATTTT. It yields the protein CAISWDRGNQPQHF.

The J gene is TRBJ2-5, the V gene TRBV19; a weak D match, TRBD1 (6 bases). V dropped 5 bases and J dropped 5 bases, with 18 bases sitting between them. Germline assignment: CDR1 LNHDA and CDR2 SQIVND (reference sequence). The CDR3 runs to 15 residues. Here the CDR3 DNA reads TGTGCCAGTAGTTTCACCCCGGGACAAGGGGAGACCCAGTACTTC. Translation: CASSFTPGQGETQYF.

The chain is built from TRBV4-1 and TRBJ2-2, with 12 bases fitting TRBD2. The germline CDR1 and CDR2 sequences are MGHRA and YSYEKL. V shed 2 bases and J 6 bases; nucleotides not matched to a gene: 4. This CDR3 comprises 16 residues. The CDR3 loop is CASSQLGLAGSGELFF. The CDR3 DNA is TGCGCCAGCAGCCAACTCGGACTAGCGGGATCCGGGGAGCTGTTTTTT.

This sequence joins TRBV6-5 and TRBJ2-5, with 7 positions matching TRBD2. V gave up 6 bases and J gave up 4 bases; unmatched junction bases: 8. This CDR3 comprises 14 residues. Germline V gives CDR1 MNHEY, CDR2 SVGAGI. The CDR3 sequence is CASRPGTIRETQYF. In DNA, the CDR3 is TGTGCCAGCAGACCCGGGACTATTAGAGAGACCCAGTACTTC.

The chain links TRBV9 to TRBJ2-5; 14 positions match TRBD2. The V gene end was trimmed by 3 bases and the J gene end by 3 bases; junction bases not matched to a gene: 1. Germline lookup yields CDR1 SGDLS and CDR2 YYNGEE. The CDR3 totals 15 residues. As DNA, the CDR3 is TGTGCCAGCAGCGCGACTAGCGGGGGGGAAGAGACCCAGTACTTC. This translates into CASSATSGGEETQYF.

V usage is TRBV4-1 and J usage is TRBJ2-3; D gene uncertain. The V end lost 1 base, the J end lost 3 bases, and 8 bases lay between the germline ends. The CDR3 has 14 residues. The germline CDR1 and CDR2 sequences are MGHRA and YSYEKL. The CDR3 spells CASSQATGTDTQYF. The CDR3 coding sequence is TGCGCCAGCAGCCAAGCAACCGGGACAGATACGCAGTATTTT.

This sequence joins TRBV15 and TRBJ2-7; D is perhaps TRBD2 (6 bases). CDR1 and CDR2 from the germline V gene are LNHNV and YYDKDF (reference sequence). CDR3 size: 17 residues. V was pared by 3 bases and J by 0 bases, with 18 bases between. CDR3 region: CATSSPRRGSSSYEQYF. The CDR3 DNA sequence: TGTGCCACCAGCAGTCCCCGGCGGGGCAGTAGCTCCTACGAGCAGTACTTC.

This chain uses TRBV5-1 with TRBJ2-7; TRBD2 agrees at 9 bases. V was clipped by 1 base and J by 2 bases; unmatched bases: 7. From germline, CDR1 is SGHRS and CDR2 YFSETQ. The CDR3 is 16 amino acids. This chain's CDR3 is CASSLRASGATYEQYF. CDR3 sequence (DNA): TGCGCCAGCAGCTTGCGCGCTAGCGGGGCGACCTACGAGCAGTACTTC.

J is TRBJ1-1 and V is TRBV5-6, with D hard to call. Germline V CDR1 and CDR2: SGHDT, YYEEEE. Deletions cut 2 bases from V and 4 bases from J, with 9 bases between. The CDR3 consists of 13 residues. The CDR3 loop is CASSLEGSTEAFF. The CDR3 DNA follows: TGTGCCAGCAGCTTAGAAGGGAGCACTGAAGCTTTCTTT.

The J gene is TRBJ1-5, the V gene TRBV14, with 11 nucleotides matching TRBD1. The CDR3 totals 15 residues. Trimming took 4 bases from V and 4 from J; bases not matched to a gene: 3. CDR1 is SGHDN and CDR2 is FVKESK in the germline V gene. Here the CDR3 reads CASSPGTGGNQPQHF. CDR3 in DNA: TGTGCCAGCAGCCCCGGGACAGGGGGGAATCAGCCCCAGCATTTT.

The CDR3 region is CASSERTGANSPLHF. The CDR3 DNA reads as TGTGCCAGTAGTGAAAGGACAGGCGCCAATTCACCCCTCCACTTT. V and J are TRBV19 and TRBJ1-6; 7 positions match TRBD1. The ends lost 5 bases at V and 7 bases at J; junction bases unmatched: 8. The CDR3 loop spans 15 amino acids. CDR1 is LNHDA, CDR2 SQIVND, per germline (reference sequence).

The chain couples TRBV10-3 to TRBJ2-5, with TRBD1 matching 9 bases. The CDR3 is 15 amino acids. Germline V gene sequence: CDR1 ENHRY, CDR2 SYGVKD. The V segment lost 5 bases and the J segment 2 bases; nucleotides outside the gene matches: 6. The DNA for the CDR3 is TGTGCCATCAGTCGGACAGGGGAGGGACAAGAGACCCAGTACTTC. Translation gives CAISRTGEGQETQYF.

In its sample, this clone was seen once. The rearrangement uses TRBV28 and TRBJ1-2; TRBD1 matches 9 bases. The CDR3 contains 15 residues. Germline values: CDR1 MDHEN, CDR2 SYDVKM. The V segment lost 4 bases and the J segment 7 bases; nucleotides outside the gene matches: 10. CDR3 DNA: TGTGCCAGCAGTTCGCCGGGACAGGGATTGGGTGGCTACACCTTC. Amino acids: CASSSPGQGLGGYTF.

The J gene is TRBJ2-5, the V gene TRBV15; D ambiguous. Germline V gene lookup returns CDR1 LNHNV and CDR2 YYDKDF (reference sequence). The V and J ends lost 0 bases and 1 base respectively, with 6 bases between them. The CDR3 loop spans 14 amino acids. DNA of the CDR3: TGTGCCACCAGCAGAGATCTCAGCCAAGAGACCCAGTACTTC. It encodes CATSRDLSQETQYF.

Worth noting for this clone: Additional DNA sequences in this sample encode the identical CDR3. This rearrangement joins TRBV5-5 to TRBJ2-5; D is uncertain. The V gene lost 4 bases and the J gene lost 1 base, with 8 bases spanning the gap. Germline V lookup: CDR1 SGHKS, CDR2 YYEKEE (reference sequence). This CDR3 region has 13 residues. In nucleotides, the CDR3 is TGTGCCAGCAGCCAATTGGCCCAAGAGACCCAGTACTTC. As protein: CASSQLAQETQYF.

The chain combines TRBV7-9 with TRBJ2-1; TRBD1 is a possible D gene (6 bases). The germline gives CDR1 SEHNR, CDR2 FQNEAQ (reference sequence). Trimming left V 5 bases short and J 8 bases short, with 19 bases between. The CDR3 has 15 amino acids. The CDR3 bases are TGTGCCAGCAGCCCCCGACAGGATCCGAGGGATGAGCAGTTCTTC. Amino acids: CASSPRQDPRDEQFF.

This chain links TRBV25-1 with TRBJ1-5; D is unresolved. CDR3 size: 14 residues. Germline CDR1 MGHDK, CDR2 SYGVNS. V gave up 3 bases and J gave up 1 base, with 7 bases separating them. CDR3 coding DNA: TGTGCCAGCAGTGACCTCGAGAGCAATCAGCCCCAGCATTTT. It is translated as CASSDLESNQPQHF. Full variable domain (rest looked up from reference TRBV25-1 and TRBJ1-5): EADIYQTPRYLVIGTGKKITLECSQTMGHDKMYWYQQDPGMELHLIHYSYGVNSTEKGDLSSESTVSRIRTEHFPLTLESARPSHTSQYLCASSDLESNQPQHFGDGTRLSIL.

The V call is TRBV7-9, the J call TRBJ2-7; D not resolved. V lost 1 base to trimming and J lost 2 bases, with 9 bases between them. The CDR3 spans 14 residues. Germline loops: CDR1 SEHNR, CDR2 FQNEAQ (reference sequence). This chain's CDR3 is CASSLGGLTYEQYF. CDR3 DNA sequence: TGTGCCAGCAGCTTAGGCGGTTTAACCTACGAGCAGTACTTC.

The CDR3 spells CASEPGLSWDTQYF. The CDR3 DNA follows: TGTGCCAGTGAACCGGGACTAAGTTGGGATACGCAGTATTTT. V usage is TRBV19 and J usage is TRBJ2-3, with 7 bases that match TRBD2. Per the germline V gene, CDR1 is LNHDA and CDR2 is SQIVND (reference sequence). CDR3 length: 14 amino acids. Trimming cost V 8 bases and J 6 bases; bases outside gene matches: 11.

This clone was detected only once. The chain uses TRBV4-1 and TRBJ1-1; tentatively, D is TRBD1 (5 bases). Germline CDR1 and CDR2: MGHRA and YSYEKL. The CDR3 spans 15 residues. Trimming took 1 base from V and 1 from J, leaving 10 bases between them. CDR3 protein: CASSQVVTANTEAFF. The CDR3 coding sequence is TGCGCCAGCAGCCAAGTTGTGACAGCGAACACTGAAGCTTTCTTT.

The chain links TRBV5-5 to TRBJ2-5, with TRBD2 identical over 8 bases. CDR3 length equals 15 residues. From germline, CDR1 is SGHKS and CDR2 YYEKEE (reference sequence). J was trimmed by 3 bases and V by 5 bases; bases with no gene match: 9. The CDR3 DNA sequence: TGTGCCAGCAGGAAAGACGGGAGGGTGGAAGAGACCCAGTACTTC. The encoded protein is CASRKDGRVEETQYF.

The chain joins TRBV2 to TRBJ1-1; tentatively, D is TRBD1 (6 bases). The CDR3 extends over 14 amino acids. Germline V lookup: CDR1 SNHLY, CDR2 FYNNEI. V was trimmed by 3 bases and J by 2 bases, leaving 10 bases between them. CDR3 sequence: CASSEQGPNTEAFF. CDR3 bases: TGTGCCAGCAGTGAGCAGGGGCCAAACACTGAAGCTTTCTTT.

This chain links TRBV7-9 with TRBJ2-7, with TRBD2 identical over 7 bases. V shed 4 bases, J shed 4 bases, and the junction held 7 bases outside the gene matches. The CDR3 is 14 residues long. CDR1 and CDR2 from the germline V gene are SEHNR and FQNEAQ (reference sequence). For the CDR3, the DNA is TGTGCCAGCAGCTCACTGACTAGCAGTTACGAGCAGTACTTC. Its translation: CASSSLTSSYEQYF.

This sequence joins TRBV5-1 and TRBJ2-2, with D tentatively TRBD2 (5 bases). The germline V and J ends were trimmed by 0 bases and 6 bases, with 6 bases remaining between them. Germline V gene lookup returns CDR1 SGHRS and CDR2 YFSETQ. There are 13 residues in the CDR3. The CDR3: CASSLVGAGELFF. CDR3 coding DNA: TGCGCCAGCAGCTTGGTCGGGGCCGGGGAGCTGTTTTTT.

V usage is TRBV7-6 and J usage is TRBJ1-2; 9 bases match TRBD1. The CDR3 is 14 amino acids. V was pared by 5 bases and J by 5 bases, with 6 bases of the junction left unmatched. Germline V gene lookup returns CDR1 SGHVS and CDR2 FNYEAQ. CDR3 sequence: CASSTGTGFYGYTF. In DNA form, the CDR3 reads TGTGCCAGCAGCACCGGGACAGGGTTTTATGGCTACACCTTC. The full variable domain, its missing parts supplied by reference TRBV7-6 and TRBJ1-2, is GAGVSQSPRYKVTKRGQDVALRCDPISGHVSLYWYRQALGQGPEFLTYFNYEAQQDKSGLPNDRFSAERPEGSISTLTIQRTEQRDSAMYRCASSTGTGFYGYTFGSGTRLTVV.

The rearrangement joins TRBV11-2 to TRBJ1-3; no firm D call. The V end lost 1 base, the J end lost 3 bases, and 10 bases lay between the germline ends. The CDR3 runs 15 residues. Germline V gene lookup returns CDR1 SGHAT and CDR2 FQNNGV. DNA of the CDR3: TGTGCCAGCAGCTTAGTAGGAGGGTATGGAAACACCATATATTTT. It specifies CASSLVGGYGNTIYF.

V usage is TRBV6-5 and J usage is TRBJ1-5; D gene unclear. CDR1 MNHEY and CDR2 SVGAGI come from the germline V gene. This CDR3 spans 15 amino acids. Trimming removed 0 bases from V and 3 bases from J, with 9 bases in between. The CDR3 DNA reads as TGTGCCAGCAGTTACTCGTCGGGATTCAATCAGCCCCAGCATTTT. Translated, it gives CASSYSSGFNQPQHF.